The 21 T cell receptor beta chains in this list originate from one sample, sequenced in a study of blood T cell repertoires in COVID-19 (dated by TCRdb to 2019 to 2021). Library method: the immunoSEQ multiplex PCR assay. TCRdb obtained this table from immuneACCESS and retained in-frame rearrangements with V and J assigned. These tables miss some clones; where compared with another copy, unresolved V genes account for less than half of the shortfall, and the remainder is unexplained. This sample lists hundreds of thousands of clones; roughly 90% were detected once. The ten largest clones take up roughly 6.6% of the sample. Material for sequencing was peripheral blood. These receptors were obtained from a woman in her 70s with COVID-19, enrolled during active disease.

The genes are TRBV7-2 and TRBJ1-2; TRBD1 is a possible D gene (6 bases). The CDR3 sequence is 13 residues long. V was pared by 6 bases and J by 2 bases, with 10 bases between. Germline V gene lookup returns CDR1 SGHTA and CDR2 FQGNSA. The CDR3, as DNA: TGTGCCAGCAGTTTCACAGGGAACTATGGCTACACCTTC. It encodes CASSFTGNYGYTF.

The chain carries TRBV7-2 and TRBJ2-7, with D possibly being TRBD1 (6 bases). Germline CDR1 reads SGHTA; CDR2 reads FQGNSA. The CDR3 has 12 residues. V was pared by 9 bases and J by 2 bases, with 11 bases between. The CDR3 nucleotides are TGTGCCAGTTCGACAGGACCCTACGAGCAGTACTTC. Translated, it gives CASSTGPYEQYF.

The chain employs TRBV7-8 and TRBJ1-4; D is perhaps TRBD1 (5 bases). Trimming removed 5 bases from V and 0 bases from J, with 13 bases in between. CDR1 is SGHVS, CDR2 FQNEAQ, per germline. CDR3 length: 16 amino acids. DNA for the CDR3: TGTGCCAGCAGCACAGGAGCTAACCCAACTAATGAAAAACTGTTTTTT. Protein: CASSTGANPTNEKLFF. The complete variable domain, with remaining parts taken from reference TRBV7-8 and TRBJ1-4, reads GAGVSQSPRYKVAKRGQDVALRCDPISGHVSLFWYQQALGQGPEFLTYFQNEAQLDKSGLPSDRFFAERPEGSVSTLKIQRTQQEDSAVYLCASSTGANPTNEKLFFGSGTQLSVL.

The rearrangement uses TRBV18 and TRBJ2-7; a weak D match, TRBD1 (5 bases). CDR1 KGHSH and CDR2 LQKENI come from the germline V gene. The V gene lost 1 base and the J gene lost 3 bases, with 10 bases spanning the gap. This CDR3 region has 14 residues. This chain's CDR3 is CASSPLGQGYEQYF. The CDR3, as DNA: TGTGCCAGCTCACCACTGGGGCAGGGCTACGAGCAGTACTTC.

The V gene is TRBV28, the J gene TRBJ2-3; tentatively, D is TRBD2 (6 bases). Germline V gene sequence: CDR1 MDHEN, CDR2 SYDVKM. The V gene lost 8 bases and the J gene lost 2 bases, with 17 bases spanning the gap. The CDR3 runs to 15 residues. The CDR3 here is CASGQDGTPTDTQYF. DNA of the CDR3: TGTGCCAGCGGCCAGGACGGGACTCCCACAGATACGCAGTATTTT.

A note on this clone: The sample carries other DNA sequences with the same CDR3. The rearrangement uses TRBV12-3 or TRBV12-4 and TRBJ1-1; D remains unclear. Between the trimmed V and J ends, which lost 2 bases and 0 bases, there was a span of 4 bases. There are 13 residues in the CDR3. The CDR3 loop reads CASSLSVNTEAFF. The CDR3 DNA reads as TGTGCCAGCAGTTTATCAGTGAACACTGAAGCTTTCTTT.

This rearrangement joins TRBV19 to TRBJ1-2; no clear D gene. The CDR3 length is 13 residues. V was trimmed by 4 bases and J by 5 bases, leaving 11 bases between them. Germline V gene lookup returns CDR1 LNHDA and CDR2 SQIVND (reference sequence). This CDR3 reads CASSTTFGYGYTF. Here the CDR3 DNA reads TGTGCCAGTAGTACTACCTTCGGGTATGGCTACACCTTC.

The genes are TRBV30 and TRBJ1-2; D not resolved. Trimming removed 3 bases at V and 8 bases at J, with 10 bases between. The CDR3 has 11 residues. The germline V gene encodes CDR1 GTSNPN and CDR2 SVGIG (reference sequence). The CDR3 region has the DNA TGTGCCTGGAGCCCTAATAAGGGCTACACCTTC. It translates to CAWSPNKGYTF.

The V gene is TRBV10-3, the J gene TRBJ1-1; maybe TRBD1 (6 bases). With 4 bases removed from V and 9 bases from J, the gap between germline ends came to 12 bases. Germline CDR1 ENHRY, CDR2 SYGVKD. The CDR3 runs to 12 residues. The CDR3 DNA reads as TGTGCCATCAGTGGACAGGAGTTTAAAGCTTTCTTT. Its protein is CAISGQEFKAFF.

CDR3 sequence reads: CASSVGGGGGQPQHF. As DNA, the CDR3 is TGTGCCAGCAGCGTAGGGGGGGGCGGCGGTCAGCCCCAGCATTTT. The rearrangement links TRBV9 to TRBJ1-5; tentatively, D is TRBD1 (6 bases). The V and J ends lost 0 bases and 6 bases respectively, with 13 bases between them. Germline CDR1 is SGDLS and CDR2 is YYNGEE. This CDR3 has 15 residues.

This chain joins TRBV7-2 and TRBJ1-4; no definite D call. V was trimmed by 3 bases and J by 7 bases, leaving 9 bases between them. This CDR3 has 13 amino acids. From germline, CDR1 is SGHTA and CDR2 FQGNSA. CDR3: CASSLVTGEKLFF. Here the CDR3 DNA reads TGTGCCAGCAGCTTGGTTACGGGTGAAAAACTGTTTTTT.

Only one count was recorded for this clone. The chain couples TRBV11-3 to TRBJ2-1; TRBD2 might be the D (7 bases). This CDR3 is built from 15 residues. V gave up 5 bases and J gave up 3 bases, with 14 bases separating them. CDR1 is SGHNT, CDR2 YENEEA, per germline. The DNA for the CDR3 is TGTGCCAGCAGCCAGGGGAGGGGGGGCTACAATGAGCAGTTCTTC. Encoded protein: CASSQGRGGYNEQFF.

The rearrangement joins TRBV30 to TRBJ2-7, with TRBD1 matching 9 bases. Germline V gene lookup returns CDR1 GTSNPN and CDR2 SVGIG (reference sequence). After removal of 0 bases from V and 2 bases from J, the junction contained 2 bases not matched to a gene. The CDR3 runs to 14 residues. Written as DNA, the CDR3 is TGTGCCTGGAGTGTAGGGACAGGGCCCTACGAGCAGTACTTC. Translating gives CAWSVGTGPYEQYF. Combining the CDR3 with reference TRBV30 and TRBJ2-7 gives the whole variable domain SQTIHQWPATLVQPVGSPLSLECTVEGTSNPNLYWYRQAAGRGLQLLFYSVGIGQISSEVPQNLSASRPQDRQFILSSKKLLLSDSGFYLCAWSVGTGPYEQYFGPGTRLTVT.

The V and J genes are TRBV6-6 and TRBJ2-7; TRBD1 is a possible D gene (5 bases). Per germline, CDR1 MNHNY and CDR2 SVGAGI (reference sequence). The CDR3 runs 13 residues. V was trimmed by 5 bases and J by 3 bases, leaving 11 bases between them. The CDR3 nucleotides read TGTGCCAGCAGTCCCCAACAGGACTACGAGCAGTACTTC. This codes for CASSPQQDYEQYF.

The chain joins TRBV30 to TRBJ2-3; 9 nucleotides align to TRBD1. After removal of 3 bases from V and 0 bases from J, the junction contained 4 bases not matched to a gene. The CDR3 has 15 residues. Germline-derived CDR1 and CDR2 are GTSNPN and SVGIG (reference sequence). CDR3 region: CAWSGTGTSTDTQYF. The CDR3, as DNA: TGTGCCTGGAGCGGGACAGGGACGAGCACAGATACGCAGTATTTT.

The genes are TRBV12-5 and TRBJ1-1; possible D gene TRBD1, 6 bases. V lost 4 bases, J lost 5 bases, and 17 bases lay in between. This CDR3 has 15 amino acids. Per the germline V gene, CDR1 is LGHNT and CDR2 is FRNRAP. CDR3 region: CASGSWGRRGTEAFF. CDR3 sequence (DNA): TGTGCTAGTGGTTCTTGGGGGCGGCGAGGGACTGAAGCTTTCTTT.

V is TRBV6-1 and J is TRBJ1-3; D might be TRBD1 (6 bases). The CDR3 totals 16 residues. Germline CDR1 is MNHNS and CDR2 is SASEGT. Trimming removed 0 bases from V and 0 bases from J, with 9 bases in between. CDR3 residues: CASSEAEGGSGNTIYF. CDR3 DNA sequence: TGTGCCAGCAGTGAAGCGGAAGGGGGCTCTGGAAACACCATATATTTT.

The count of this clone is one. The V gene is TRBV27, the J gene TRBJ1-1; D is perhaps TRBD1 (6 bases). V lost 1 base and J 4 bases, leaving 10 bases between the germline ends. The length of the CDR3 is 14 residues. Germline lookup yields CDR1 MNHEY and CDR2 SMNVEV (reference sequence). The DNA for the CDR3 is TGTGCCAGCAGTTTATACAGGGATGGCACTGAAGCTTTCTTT. Translation: CASSLYRDGTEAFF.

This CDR3 reads CSDSQGGGYTF. In DNA, the CDR3 is TGCAGCGACTCCCAGGGTGGTGGCTACACCTTC. The rearrangement links TRBV29-1 to TRBJ1-2; D is possibly TRBD1 (5 bases). Germline V gene lookup returns CDR1 SQVTM and CDR2 ANQGSEA. The CDR3 spans 11 residues. The V and J ends lost 7 bases and 7 bases respectively, with 13 bases between them.

This chain links TRBV2 with TRBJ2-6; possibly TRBD1 for D (6 bases). Germline V gene lookup returns CDR1 SNHLY and CDR2 FYNNEI. The CDR3 length is 17 residues. Trimming cost V 5 bases and J 3 bases, with 17 bases left between them. CDR3 DNA: TGTGCCAGCAGTCCTGAACGACAGGTGGTTGGGGCCAACGTCCTGACTTTC. Its protein is CASSPERQVVGANVLTF.

J is TRBJ2-7 and V is TRBV2, with 9 bases fitting TRBD2. The CDR3 is 14 residues long. J was trimmed by 5 bases and V by 7 bases; bases with no gene match: 9. The germline V gene encodes CDR1 SNHLY and CDR2 FYNNEI. The CDR3 sequence: CASKRVAGVNEQYF. Here the CDR3 DNA reads TGTGCCAGCAAGCGGGTAGCGGGGGTTAACGAGCAGTACTTC.